One sample yielded the 16 T cell receptor beta chains listed below, sequenced in a study of shared clonotypes between healthy human individuals. Sequencing used immunoSEQ multiplex PCR; TCRdb keeps in-frame clones, though not all of them. The profile shows under 1,900,000 clones, approximately 98.5% of them singletons. Sequenced input: naive CD4+ T cells sorted from blood. Described subset: CD45RA+ positively selected. Receptors were obtained from a man between 25 and 39 years old in good health.

The chain recombines TRBV7-2 with TRBJ2-1; 11 bases are shared with TRBD2. The CDR3 consists of 16 residues. The ends lost 5 bases at V and 3 bases at J; junction bases unmatched: 6. From germline, CDR1 is SGHTA and CDR2 FQGNSA. The CDR3 sequence is CASSHRLAGNYNEQFF. CDR3 nucleotide sequence: TGTGCCAGCAGCCATAGACTAGCGGGAAACTACAATGAGCAGTTCTTC.

CDR3: CASSLGGSTVSTDTQYF. The CDR3 nucleotides are TGCGCCAGCAGCCTAGGAGGGTCGACCGTTAGCACAGATACGCAGTATTTT. The gene calls are TRBV5-1 and TRBJ2-3; TRBD2 might be the D (6 bases). The V gene's germline CDR1 is SGHRS and CDR2 YFSETQ. The CDR3 is 17 residues long. V was cut by 4 bases and J by 0 bases, with 18 bases left in between. Full variable domain (missing parts from reference TRBV5-1 and TRBJ2-3): KAGVTQTPRYLIKTRGQQVTLSCSPISGHRSVSWYQQTPGQGLQFLFEYFSETQRNKGNFPGRFSGRQFSNSRSEMNVSTLELGDSALYLCASSLGGSTVSTDTQYFGPGTRLTVL.

The V gene is TRBV25-1, the J gene TRBJ1-2; 10 nucleotides line up with TRBD1. The germline CDR1 and CDR2 sequences are MGHDK and SYGVNS. V lost 11 bases to trimming and J lost 2 bases; unmatched junction nucleotides: 5. This CDR3 contains 13 residues. This chain's CDR3 is CAGQGVQNYGYTF. DNA of the CDR3: TGTGCCGGACAGGGGGTGCAGAACTATGGCTACACCTTC.

The chain has TRBV5-1 and TRBJ2-5; D is perhaps TRBD1 (6 bases). The germline V gene encodes CDR1 SGHRS and CDR2 YFSETQ. Between the trimmed V and J ends, which lost 0 bases and 6 bases, there was a span of 15 bases. The CDR3 runs to 15 residues. In nucleotides, the CDR3 is TGCGCCAGCAGCTTGGACAGGGATGGGGTACAGACCCAGTACTTC. It encodes CASSLDRDGVQTQYF.

This chain connects TRBV11-2 to TRBJ2-3, with D perhaps TRBD2 (5 bases). The CDR3 loop spans 14 amino acids. The germline V and J ends were trimmed by 6 bases and 4 bases, with 14 bases remaining between them. CDR1 is SGHAT and CDR2 is FQNNGV in the germline V gene. The CDR3 bases are TGTGCCAGCAGACCGATACGAGGGCCAGATACGCAGTATTTT. Translating it yields CASRPIRGPDTQYF.

In the case of this clone: The sample has other DNA sequences that encode this CDR3 too. The CDR3 sequence: CSARDNQPQHF. For the CDR3, the DNA is TGCAGTGCTAGGGATAATCAGCCCCAGCATTTT. This chain links TRBV20-1 with TRBJ1-5; D is uncertain. Trimming stripped 3 bases from V and 4 bases from J, with 4 bases between. Germline values: CDR1 DFQATT, CDR2 SNEGSKA (reference sequence). The CDR3 sequence is 11 residues long.

This clone was observed once. V gene TRBV5-1 combines with J gene TRBJ2-7; TRBD2 matches 13 bases. Germline CDR1 SGHRS, CDR2 YFSETQ. The V segment lost 4 bases and the J segment 4 bases; nucleotides outside the gene matches: 2. The CDR3 contains 14 residues. CDR3 DNA: TGCGCCAGCAGCCAGGGACTAGCGGGGTACGAGCAGTACTTC. It yields the protein CASSQGLAGYEQYF. Full variable domain (outside the CDR3, taken from reference TRBV5-1 and TRBJ2-7): KAGVTQTPRYLIKTRGQQVTLSCSPISGHRSVSWYQQTPGQGLQFLFEYFSETQRNKGNFPGRFSGRQFSNSRSEMNVSTLELGDSALYLCASSQGLAGYEQYFGPGTRLTVT.

Of note for this clone: Other nucleotide sequences from this sample produce the same CDR3. The V call is TRBV5-1, the J call TRBJ2-1; 7 nucleotides line up with TRBD1. This CDR3 spans 15 amino acids. The trim removed 2 bases at V and 0 bases at J, leaving 2 bases unmatched. Germline CDR1 SGHRS, CDR2 YFSETQ. The CDR3 here is CASSFRDSSYNEQFF. In DNA, the CDR3 is TGCGCCAGCAGCTTCCGGGACAGCTCCTACAATGAGCAGTTCTTC.

For this clone: The DNA is left out, because the CDR3 cannot be placed on it with certainty; the CDR3 is given as TCRdb lists it. The chain joins TRBV7-2 to TRBJ2-1; TRBD1 reflects the table's D call only, with no check against the DNA. Germline CDR1 and CDR2: SGHTA and FQGNSA. Inclusive of both ends, the CDR3 amounts to 12 amino acids. CDR3: CASSLVGQGTFF.

This chain connects TRBV6-5 to TRBJ2-7; a possible D gene is TRBD1 (5 bases). The CDR3 covers 14 residues. Germline values: CDR1 MNHEY, CDR2 SVGAGI. V was pared by 7 bases and J by 3 bases, with 16 bases between. Here the CDR3 reads CASNQGRVGYEQYF. The CDR3 DNA reads TGTGCCAGCAATCAGGGCAGGGTTGGCTACGAGCAGTACTTC.

The J gene is TRBJ2-7, the V gene TRBV7-2; 8 bases agree with TRBD1. The ends lost 5 bases at V and 6 bases at J; junction bases unmatched: 9. The CDR3 is 14 amino acids. Germline CDR1 and CDR2: SGHTA and FQGNSA. CDR3 loop: CASSLGQGPREQYF. The CDR3 bases are TGTGCCAGCAGCCTCGGACAGGGACCGCGCGAGCAGTACTTC.

The count of this clone is one. The chain carries TRBV7-2 and TRBJ1-2; 7 bases align to TRBD1. The V gene end was trimmed by 3 bases and the J gene end by 4 bases; junction bases not matched to a gene: 5. This CDR3 spans 14 amino acids. Germline CDR1 SGHTA, CDR2 FQGNSA. CDR3 in DNA: TGTGCCAGCAGCTTGGACAGGACCGGCTATGGCTACACCTTC. Its translation: CASSLDRTGYGYTF.

This sequence joins TRBV2 and TRBJ2-7, with D perhaps assigned TRBD1 or TRBD2 (6 bases each). The ends were cut back, 8 bases at V and 5 bases at J, with 13 bases in the middle. CDR1 and CDR2 (germline): SNHLY, FYNNEI. The CDR3 is 12 amino acids. As DNA, the CDR3 is TGTGCCAGCCGACAGGAGGGCCACGAGCAGTACTTC. Residues: CASRQEGHEQYF.

The chain uses TRBV5-1 and TRBJ2-2; D is ambiguous. Trimming removed 4 bases at V and 3 bases at J, with 10 bases between. The CDR3 loop spans 14 amino acids. Germline loops: CDR1 SGHRS, CDR2 YFSETQ. CDR3 sequence reads: CASSPQTYTGELFF. The CDR3 coding sequence is TGCGCCAGCAGCCCGCAGACTTACACCGGGGAGCTGTTTTTT.

The genes are TRBV11-2 and TRBJ2-1; TRBD1 matches at 11 bases. Germline V gene lookup returns CDR1 SGHAT and CDR2 FQNNGV. The CDR3 loop spans 15 amino acids. The trim removed 4 bases at V and 8 bases at J, leaving 7 bases unmatched. The CDR3: CASSSWTGGLDEQFF. The DNA of the CDR3 is TGTGCCAGCAGCTCTTGGACAGGGGGCTTGGATGAGCAGTTCTTC.

The rearrangement links TRBV4-1 to TRBJ1-2, with D possibly being TRBD1 (6 bases). This CDR3 is 15 amino acids long. Trimming stripped 5 bases from V and 1 base from J, with 14 bases between. In germline, CDR1 is MGHRA, CDR2 YSYEKL. CDR3 coding DNA: TGCGCCAGCAGCTTTCGGACAGCGGGTAACTATGGCTACACCTTC. Its translation: CASSFRTAGNYGYTF.